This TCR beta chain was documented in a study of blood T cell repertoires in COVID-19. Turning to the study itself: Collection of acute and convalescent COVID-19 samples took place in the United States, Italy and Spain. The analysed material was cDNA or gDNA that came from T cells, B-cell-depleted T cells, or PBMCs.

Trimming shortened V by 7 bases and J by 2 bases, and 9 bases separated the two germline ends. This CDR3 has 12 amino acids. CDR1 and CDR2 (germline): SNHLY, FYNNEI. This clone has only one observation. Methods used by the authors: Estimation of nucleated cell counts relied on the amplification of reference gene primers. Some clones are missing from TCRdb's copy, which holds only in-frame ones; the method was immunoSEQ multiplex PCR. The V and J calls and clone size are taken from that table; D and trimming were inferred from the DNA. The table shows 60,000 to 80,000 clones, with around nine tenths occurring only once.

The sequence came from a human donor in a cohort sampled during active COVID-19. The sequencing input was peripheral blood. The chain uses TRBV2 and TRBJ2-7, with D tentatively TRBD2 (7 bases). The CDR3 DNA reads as TGTGCCAGCAAGGGGGGGGCCTACGAGCAGTACTTC. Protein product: CASKGGAYEQYF.